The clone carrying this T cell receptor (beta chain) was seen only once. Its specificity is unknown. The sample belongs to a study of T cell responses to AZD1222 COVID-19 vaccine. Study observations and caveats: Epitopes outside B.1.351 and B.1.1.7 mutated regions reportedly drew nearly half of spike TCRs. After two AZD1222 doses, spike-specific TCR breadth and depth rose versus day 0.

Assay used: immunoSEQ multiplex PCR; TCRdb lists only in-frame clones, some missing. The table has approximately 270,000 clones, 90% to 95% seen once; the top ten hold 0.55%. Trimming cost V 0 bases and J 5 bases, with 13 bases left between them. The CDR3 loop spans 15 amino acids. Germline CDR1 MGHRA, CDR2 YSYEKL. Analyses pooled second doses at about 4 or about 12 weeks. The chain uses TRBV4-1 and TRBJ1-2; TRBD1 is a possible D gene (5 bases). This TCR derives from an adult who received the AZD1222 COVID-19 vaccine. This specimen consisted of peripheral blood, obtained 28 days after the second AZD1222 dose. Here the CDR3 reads CASSQDIEGKYGYTF. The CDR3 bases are TGCGCCAGCAGCCAAGATATAGAGGGGAAGTATGGCTACACCTTC.